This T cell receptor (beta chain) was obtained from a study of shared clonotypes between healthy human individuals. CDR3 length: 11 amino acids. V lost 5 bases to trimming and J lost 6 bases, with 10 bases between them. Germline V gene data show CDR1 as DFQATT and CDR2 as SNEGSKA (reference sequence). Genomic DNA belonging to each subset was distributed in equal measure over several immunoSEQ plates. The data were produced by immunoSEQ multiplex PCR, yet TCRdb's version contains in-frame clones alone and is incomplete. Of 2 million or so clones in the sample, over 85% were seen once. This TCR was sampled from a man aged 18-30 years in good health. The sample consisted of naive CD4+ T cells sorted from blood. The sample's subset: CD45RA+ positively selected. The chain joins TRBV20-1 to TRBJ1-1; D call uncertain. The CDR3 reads CSASKEAEAFF. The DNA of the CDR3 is TGCAGTGCTTCGAAGGAGGCTGAAGCTTTCTTT.